Below, 7 T cell receptor beta chains from the same sample are listed, as sequenced in a study of T cells in Graves' hyperthyroidism and ophthalmopathy. RNA transcripts yielded amplified TCR beta CDR3 regions. During a first-round RT-PCR of the TCR CDR3, the HTBI primer set was used. TCRdb recomputed calls from the multiplex PCR reads with MiXCR, one row per CDR3 protein. The profile shows nearly 600,000 distinct CDR3 sequences, about 15% of them singletons. The sample consisted of blood. Source of these receptors: a woman aged 25-40 years with Graves' hyperthyroidism that later progressed to Graves' ophthalmopathy.

This clonotype showed up just a few times. J is TRBJ2-7 and V is TRBV10-3, with 8 nucleotides matching TRBD2. CDR1 is ENHRY, CDR2 SYGVKD, per germline. J gave up 2 bases and V 0 bases, and 6 bases lay outside the gene matches. The CDR3 runs 16 residues. The CDR3 DNA sequence: TGTGCCATCAGTGAGTCGAGCGGGAGTGGGACCTACGAGCAGTACTTC. Encoded protein: CAISESSGSGTYEQYF.

The genes are TRBV2 and TRBJ1-2; 10 bases align to TRBD1. Germline lookup yields CDR1 SNHLY and CDR2 FYNNEI. The ends lost 7 bases at V and 6 bases at J; junction bases unmatched: 11. This CDR3 is built from 15 residues. The CDR3 bases are TGTGCCAGCACCTTTACCGGGACAGGGGCCCATGGCTACACCTTC. Translating gives CASTFTGTGAHGYTF.

This clonotype was seen repeatedly, ten times or more. The V and J genes are TRBV5-1 and TRBJ2-1; 12 nucleotides align to TRBD2. From germline, CDR1 is SGHRS and CDR2 YFSETQ. This CDR3 comprises 15 residues. V shed 5 bases, J shed 7 bases, and the junction held 7 bases outside the gene matches. In DNA form, the CDR3 reads TGCGCCAGCAGTTGGTGGACTAGCGGGGTTAATGAGCAGTTCTTC. Translation gives CASSWWTSGVNEQFF.

This clonotype has at least ten counts. The chain recombines TRBV4-3 with TRBJ1-5; D is uncertain. Germline values: CDR1 LGHNA, CDR2 YSLEER. V dropped 0 bases and J dropped 1 base, with 7 bases sitting between them. This CDR3 has 15 residues. CDR3 residues: CASSQEIGSNQPQHF. CDR3 DNA: TGCGCCAGCAGCCAAGAGATCGGGAGCAATCAGCCCCAGCATTTT.

This clonotype came up many times. The chain uses TRBV5-1 and TRBJ2-1; D uncertain. The V end lost 0 bases, the J end lost 6 bases, and 10 bases lay between the germline ends. Germline CDR1 reads SGHRS; CDR2 reads YFSETQ. This CDR3 is built from 14 residues. CDR3 region: CASSLVQFGNEQFF. The DNA of the CDR3 is TGCGCCAGCAGCTTGGTTCAGTTCGGCAATGAGCAGTTCTTC.

This chain links TRBV6-2 or TRBV6-3 with TRBJ2-4, with D possibly being TRBD2 (6 bases). The V gene's germline CDR1 is MNHEY and CDR2 SVGEGT. V was trimmed by 2 bases and J by 1 base, leaving 9 bases between them. The CDR3 has 15 amino acids. CDR3 sequence reads: CASSYGGVAKNIQYF. The CDR3 DNA reads TGTGCCAGCAGTTACGGAGGGGTGGCCAAAAACATTCAGTACTTC.

In its sample, this clonotype was seen many times. CDR3 DNA: TGTGCTAGTGGTTTCCCACTTACAGGGGGCGACACCGGGGAGCTGTTTTTT. Protein sequence: CASGFPLTGGDTGELFF. V gene TRBV12-5 combines with J gene TRBJ2-2; 9 bases map to TRBD1. With 3 bases clipped from V and 3 bases from J, the junction kept 8 bases outside the gene matches. The CDR3 is 17 residues long. Per the germline V gene, CDR1 is LGHNT and CDR2 is FRNRAP.